These T cell receptor beta chains were read from a single sample in a study of T cell responses to AZD1222 COVID-19 vaccine. The table came from immunoSEQ multiplex PCR; TCRdb's copy has only in-frame clones and leaves some out. The profile covers roughly 80,000 clones, with over 75% appearing a single time and more than 4.5% taken by the ten largest. This specimen was peripheral blood, taken on day 0 of MenACWY control vaccination. The source is an adult in good health. CDR3s include the opening cysteine and the closing phenylalanine or tryptophan. D genes are given only for firm matches. Part of the rows lack a size; the others show once, few, many or a class for expanded clones.

-	TRBV5-1	TRBD1	TRBJ2-7	TGCGCCAGCAGCTCCTGGACAGGGAGCTCCTACGAGCAGTACTTC	CASSSWTGSSYEQYF
-	TRBV7-9	-	TRBJ1-6	TGTGCCAGCAGCTCCCCAGCTGGACAGTATAATTCACCCCTCCACTTT	CASSSPAGQYNSPLHF
once	TRBV2	TRBD2	TRBJ2-5	TGTGCCAGCAGTGACTCGGGGGGGCCCCAAGAGACCCAGTACTTC	CASSDSGGPQETQYF
-	TRBV5-1	TRBD1	TRBJ2-7	TGCGCCAGCAGCTTGGTTGTGGGACAGGGGTCGGGGGAGCAGTACTTC	CASSLVVGQGSGEQYF
-	TRBV11-3	TRBD1	TRBJ2-7	TGTGCCAGCAGCGTCGCTGACAGGGGGTCCTACGAGCAGTACTTC	CASSVADRGSYEQYF
-	TRBV9	TRBD2	TRBJ2-2	TGTGCCAGCAGCGTAGAAGCTAGCGGGGCCGGGGAGCTGTTTTTT	CASSVEASGAGELFF
-	TRBV16	-	TRBJ1-3	TGTGCCAGCAGCCAATCAAGGGCAGACTCTGGAAACACCATATATTTT	CASSQSRADSGNTIYF
-	TRBV5-1	TRBD2	TRBJ2-3	TGCGCCAGCATCCCTGGCGGGGGGGTAACAGATACGCAGTATTTT	CASIPGGGVTDTQYF
-	TRBV7-2	-	TRBJ2-1	TGTGCCAGCAGCTTATGGGGCGACAATGAGCAGTTCTTC	CASSLWGDNEQFF
-	TRBV7-9	TRBD1	TRBJ1-2	TGTGCCAGCAGCTGGACAGGGCCCGGCTACACCTTC	CASSWTGPGYTF
-	TRBV6-5	TRBD1	TRBJ1-2	TGTGCCAGCAGTTTCTTGACAGGGAAAAGCGGCTACACCTTC	CASSFLTGKSGYTF
-	TRBV4-3	-	TRBJ2-7	TGCGCCAGCAGCCAAGGACCCGGTGGGGACGAGCAGTACTTC	CASSQGPGGDEQYF
-	TRBV7-9	TRBD1	TRBJ2-1	TGTGCCAGCAGCCCCCTGGCAGGGGGCAGTTATGAGCAGTTCTTC	CASSPLAGGSYEQFF
-	TRBV7-9	-	TRBJ1-6	TGTGCCAGCAGCTTGGCACAGGGTACCAATTCACCCCTCCACTTT	CASSLAQGTNSPLHF
few	TRBV6-1	TRBD2	TRBJ2-1	TGTGCCAGCAGTGAGAGGACTAGCGGGGGGGCATTGGATGAGCAGTTCTTC	CASSERTSGGALDEQFF
-	TRBV14	TRBD2	TRBJ2-3	TGTGCCAGCAGCCAAGATCACCAGCGGGGGAGGAGCACAGATACGCAGTATTTT	CASSQDHQRGRSTDTQYF
-	TRBV12-3/TRBV12-4	-	TRBJ1-2	TGTGCCAGCAGTTTGGATCAGCGCTATGGCTACACCTTC	CASSLDQRYGYTF
few	TRBV3-1/TRBV3-2	-	TRBJ1-1	TGTGCCAGCAGCCAAAGGCCCAAGGGAACGGACACTGAAGCTTTCTTT	CASSQRPKGTDTEAFF
-	TRBV6-5	-	TRBJ1-2	TGTGCCAGCAGAGTAGCGACTAACTATGGCTACACCTTC	CASRVATNYGYTF
-	TRBV4-3	TRBD2	TRBJ2-4	TGCGCCAGCAGCCAATTAGCGGGGGACATTCAGTACTTC	CASSQLAGDIQYF
-	TRBV7-9	-	TRBJ1-2	TGTGCCAGCAGCCCCCAGCGTTCCCCTAACTATGGCTACACCTTC	CASSPQRSPNYGYTF
-	TRBV15	-	TRBJ1-1	TGTGCCACCAGCAGAGATGATAGGGTCGGGTTT	CATSRDDRVGF
once	TRBV5-1	-	TRBJ2-2	TGCGCCAGCCGCAATAGTGGGGTCGGGGAGCTGTTTTTT	CASRNSGVGELFF
-	TRBV20-1	-	TRBJ2-7	TGCAGTGCGAGGGACTTCCCGGGGCAGTACTTC	CSARDFPGQYF
-	TRBV10-3	TRBD1	TRBJ2-6	TGTGCCATCAGTGGGTTGACAGGGGGACAAGAGTCTGGGGCCAACGTCCTGACTTTC	CAISGLTGGQESGANVLTF
-	TRBV6-1	TRBD1	TRBJ1-2	TGTGCCAGCAGTGGACCGGGACAGGGGGGGGTCTATGGCTACACCTTC	CASSGPGQGGVYGYTF
once	TRBV5-6	-	TRBJ1-2	TGTGCCAGCAGCTTGGGAATTATGGACTATGGCTACACCTTC	CASSLGIMDYGYTF
-	TRBV7-2	TRBD1	TRBJ1-1	TGTGCCAGCAGCTTAGGGCCCACGGGACAGACCCATACTGAAGCTTTCTTT	CASSLGPTGQTHTEAFF
-	TRBV2	TRBD1	TRBJ1-5	TGTGCCAGCGGTCCGTGGACAGGGGAGCGCAATCAGCCCCAGCATTTT	CASGPWTGERNQPQHF
once	TRBV3-1/TRBV3-2	-	TRBJ1-3	TGTGCCAGCAGCCCCTTTGGGGATAGGTCTGGAAACACCATATATTTT	CASSPFGDRSGNTIYF